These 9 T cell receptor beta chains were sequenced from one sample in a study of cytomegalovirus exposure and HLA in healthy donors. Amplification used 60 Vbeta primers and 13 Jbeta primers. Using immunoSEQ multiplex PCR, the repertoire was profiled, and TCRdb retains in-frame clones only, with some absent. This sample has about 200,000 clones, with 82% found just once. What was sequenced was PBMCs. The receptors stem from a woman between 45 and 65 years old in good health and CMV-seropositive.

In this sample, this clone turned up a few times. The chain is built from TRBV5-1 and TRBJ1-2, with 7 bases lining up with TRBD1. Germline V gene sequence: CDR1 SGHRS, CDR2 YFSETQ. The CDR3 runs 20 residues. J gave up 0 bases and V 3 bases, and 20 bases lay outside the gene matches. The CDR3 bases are TGCGCCAGCAGCTGGGATCTGGGAAATTTGGACAGGCAGACTAACTATGGCTACACCTTC. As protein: CASSWDLGNLDRQTNYGYTF.

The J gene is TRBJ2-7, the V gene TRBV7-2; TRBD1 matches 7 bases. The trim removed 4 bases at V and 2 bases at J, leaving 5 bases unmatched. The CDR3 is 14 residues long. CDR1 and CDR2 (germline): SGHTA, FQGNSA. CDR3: CASSSRQGPYEQYF. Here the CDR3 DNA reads TGTGCCAGCAGCTCCCGACAGGGTCCCTACGAGCAGTACTTC.

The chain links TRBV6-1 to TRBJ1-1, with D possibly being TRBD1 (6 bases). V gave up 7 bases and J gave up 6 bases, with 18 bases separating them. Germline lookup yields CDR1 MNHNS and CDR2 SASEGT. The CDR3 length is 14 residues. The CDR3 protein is CASMRRGAVAEAFF. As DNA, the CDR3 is TGTGCCAGCATGCGCAGGGGAGCCGTCGCTGAAGCTTTCTTT.

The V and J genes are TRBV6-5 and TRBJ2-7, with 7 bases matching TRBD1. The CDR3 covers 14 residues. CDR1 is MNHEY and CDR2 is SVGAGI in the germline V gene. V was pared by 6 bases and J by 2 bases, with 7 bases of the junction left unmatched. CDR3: CASRTLQGPYEQYF. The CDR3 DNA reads TGTGCCAGCAGAACATTACAGGGGCCCTACGAGCAGTACTTC.

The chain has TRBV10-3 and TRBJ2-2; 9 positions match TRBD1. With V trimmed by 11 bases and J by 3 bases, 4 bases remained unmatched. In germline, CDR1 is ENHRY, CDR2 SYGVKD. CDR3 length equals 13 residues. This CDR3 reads CASRQGDTGELFF. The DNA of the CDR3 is TGTGCCTCAAGACAGGGGGACACCGGGGAGCTGTTTTTT.

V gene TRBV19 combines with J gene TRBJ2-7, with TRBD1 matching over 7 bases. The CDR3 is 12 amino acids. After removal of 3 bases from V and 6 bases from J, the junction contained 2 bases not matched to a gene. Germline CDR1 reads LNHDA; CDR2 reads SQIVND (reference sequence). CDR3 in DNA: TGTGCCAGTAGTATGGGGACAGTCGAGCAGTACTTC. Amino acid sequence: CASSMGTVEQYF.

The CDR3 here is CASSLEGDEETQYF. The CDR3 DNA reads TGCGCCAGCAGCTTGGAGGGAGATGAAGAGACCCAGTACTTC. This chain connects TRBV5-1 to TRBJ2-5, with D perhaps TRBD2 (5 bases). This CDR3 region has 14 residues. CDR1 and CDR2 from the germline V gene are SGHRS and YFSETQ. Trimming took off 0 bases at V and 3 bases at J, with 9 bases between the two ends. The whole variable domain, remainder taken from reference TRBV5-1 and TRBJ2-5, is KAGVTQTPRYLIKTRGQQVTLSCSPISGHRSVSWYQQTPGQGLQFLFEYFSETQRNKGNFPGRFSGRQFSNSRSEMNVSTLELGDSALYLCASSLEGDEETQYFGPGTRLLVL.

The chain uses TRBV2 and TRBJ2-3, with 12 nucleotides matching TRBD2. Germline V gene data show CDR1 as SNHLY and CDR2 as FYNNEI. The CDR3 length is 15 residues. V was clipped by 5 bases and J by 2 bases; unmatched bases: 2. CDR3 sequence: CASSTSGGSTDTQYF. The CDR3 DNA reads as TGTGCCAGCAGTACTAGCGGGGGGTCCACAGATACGCAGTATTTT.

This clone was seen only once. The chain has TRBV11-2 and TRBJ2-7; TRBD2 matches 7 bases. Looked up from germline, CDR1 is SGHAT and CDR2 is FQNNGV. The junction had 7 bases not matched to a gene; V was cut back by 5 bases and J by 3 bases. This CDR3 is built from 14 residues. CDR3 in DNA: TGTGCCAGCAGCAAAACTAGCGTTTACTACGAGCAGTACTTC. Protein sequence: CASSKTSVYYEQYF.